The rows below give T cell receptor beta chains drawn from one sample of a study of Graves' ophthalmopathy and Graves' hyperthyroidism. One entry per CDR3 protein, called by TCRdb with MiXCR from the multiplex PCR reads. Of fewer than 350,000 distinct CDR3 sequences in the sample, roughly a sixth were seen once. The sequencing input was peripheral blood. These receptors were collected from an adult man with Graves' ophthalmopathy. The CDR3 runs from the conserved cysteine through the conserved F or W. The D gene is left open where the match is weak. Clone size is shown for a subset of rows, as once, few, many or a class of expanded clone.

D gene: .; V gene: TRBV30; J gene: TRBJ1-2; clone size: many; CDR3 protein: CAWSTTANYGYTF; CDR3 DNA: TGTGCCTGGAGTACCACAGCTAACTATGGCTACACCTTC
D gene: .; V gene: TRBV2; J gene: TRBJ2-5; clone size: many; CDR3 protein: CASTQSATQETQYF; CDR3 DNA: TGTGCCAGCACTCAGAGCGCGACACAAGAGACCCAGTACTTC
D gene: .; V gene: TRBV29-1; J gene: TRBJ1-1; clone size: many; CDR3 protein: CSVLGRGNTEAFF; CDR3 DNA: TGCAGCGTTCTCGGGCGGGGAAACACTGAAGCTTTCTTT
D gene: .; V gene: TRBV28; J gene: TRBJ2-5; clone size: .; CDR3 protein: CASSSLGGAEETQYF; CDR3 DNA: TGTGCCAGCAGTTCCCTCGGGGGCGCAGAGGAGACCCAGTACTTC
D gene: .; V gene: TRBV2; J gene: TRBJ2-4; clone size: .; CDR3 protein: CASSGIGRVGNIQYF; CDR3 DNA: TGTGCCAGCAGTGGGATTGGCAGGGTGGGAAACATTCAGTACTTC
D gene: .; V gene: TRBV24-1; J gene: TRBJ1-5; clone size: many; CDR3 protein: CATSDLDGSQPQHF; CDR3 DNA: TGTGCCACCAGTGATTTGGACGGTTCCCAGCCCCAGCATTTT
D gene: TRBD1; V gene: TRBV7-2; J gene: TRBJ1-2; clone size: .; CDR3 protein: CASRRPDRGRVGYTF; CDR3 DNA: TGTGCCAGCAGGCGCCCGGACAGGGGCAGGGTTGGCTACACCTTC
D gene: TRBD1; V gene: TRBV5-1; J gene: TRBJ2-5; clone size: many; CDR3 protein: CASSSTGVETQYF; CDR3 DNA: TGCGCCAGCAGCTCGACAGGGGTAGAGACCCAGTACTTC
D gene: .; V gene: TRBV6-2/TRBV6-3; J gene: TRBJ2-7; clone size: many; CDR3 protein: CASSPRDPFSYEQYF; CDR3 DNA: TGTGCCAGCTCACCCCGGGACCCCTTTTCGTACGAGCAGTACTTC
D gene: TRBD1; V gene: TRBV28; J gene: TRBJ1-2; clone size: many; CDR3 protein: CASSPTGEGAYGYTF; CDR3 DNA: TGTGCCAGCAGTCCGACAGGGGAAGGTGCGTATGGCTACACCTTC
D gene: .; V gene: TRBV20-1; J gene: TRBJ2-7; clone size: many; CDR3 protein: CSASSVGTDHYEQYF; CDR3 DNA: TGCAGTGCTAGTAGTGTCGGGACGGACCACTACGAGCAGTACTTC
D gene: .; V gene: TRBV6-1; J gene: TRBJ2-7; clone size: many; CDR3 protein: CASSVEISARTEQYF; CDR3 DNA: TGTGCCAGCAGTGTAGAAATCTCCGCGCGTACCGAGCAGTACTTC
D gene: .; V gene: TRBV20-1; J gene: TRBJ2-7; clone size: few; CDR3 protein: CSVGGKVDEQYF; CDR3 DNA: TGCAGTGTAGGGGGGAAAGTAGACGAGCAGTACTTC
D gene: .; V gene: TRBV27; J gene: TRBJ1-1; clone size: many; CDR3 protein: CASRWSGQTEAFF; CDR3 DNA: TGTGCCAGCAGGTGGAGTGGTCAGACTGAAGCTTTCTTT
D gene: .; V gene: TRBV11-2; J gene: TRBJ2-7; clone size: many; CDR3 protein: CASSLGLMRGWEQYF; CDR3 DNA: TGTGCCAGCAGCTTAGGCCTTATGAGGGGATGGGAGCAGTACTTC
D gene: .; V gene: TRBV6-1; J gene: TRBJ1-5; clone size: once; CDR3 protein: CASSPLEQPQHF; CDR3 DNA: TGTGCCAGCAGTCCGTTGGAACAGCCCCAGCATTTT
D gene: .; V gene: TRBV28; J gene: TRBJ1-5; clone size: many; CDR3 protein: CASSPAPGLGSVDQPQHF; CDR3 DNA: TGTGCCAGCAGTCCTGCTCCAGGGTTGGGTTCTGTCGATCAGCCCCAGCATTTT
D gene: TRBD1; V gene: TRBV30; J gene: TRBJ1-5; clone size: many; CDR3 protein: CAWAGTGNQPQHF; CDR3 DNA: TGTGCCTGGGCGGGGACAGGGAATCAGCCCCAGCATTTT
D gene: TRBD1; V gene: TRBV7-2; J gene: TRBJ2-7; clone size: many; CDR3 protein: CASSFASGTAYEQYF; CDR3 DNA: TGTGCCAGCAGCTTCGCCTCCGGGACAGCCTACGAGCAGTACTTC
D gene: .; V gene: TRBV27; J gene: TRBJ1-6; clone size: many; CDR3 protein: CASSDRFSPLHF; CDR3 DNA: TGTGCCAGCAGCGACAGGTTTTCACCCCTCCACTTT
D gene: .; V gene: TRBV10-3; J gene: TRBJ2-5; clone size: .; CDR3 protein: CAISAGDVGTQYF; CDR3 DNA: TGTGCCATCAGTGCCGGGGACGTCGGGACCCAGTACTTC
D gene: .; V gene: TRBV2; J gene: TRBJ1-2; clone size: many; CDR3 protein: CASSEVGNPTGYTF; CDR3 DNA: TGTGCCAGCAGTGAAGTCGGGAACCCAACTGGCTACACCTTC
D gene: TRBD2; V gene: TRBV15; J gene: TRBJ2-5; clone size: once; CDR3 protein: CATSPPPRLAGGQETQYF; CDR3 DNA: TGTGCCACCAGCCCGCCCCCGAGACTAGCGGGAGGCCAAGAGACCCAGTACTTC
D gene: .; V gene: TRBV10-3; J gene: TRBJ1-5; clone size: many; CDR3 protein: CAISESSGGWEQPQHF; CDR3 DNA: TGTGCCATCAGTGAGTCGAGCGGGGGCTGGGAACAGCCCCAGCATTTT
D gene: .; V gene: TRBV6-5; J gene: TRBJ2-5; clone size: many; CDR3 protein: CASSYDRKETQYF; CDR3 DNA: TGTGCCAGCAGTTACGATCGTAAAGAGACCCAGTACTTC
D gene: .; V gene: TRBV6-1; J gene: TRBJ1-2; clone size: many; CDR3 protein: CASSETGSYGYTF; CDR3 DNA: TGTGCCAGCAGTGAGACAGGATCCTATGGCTACACCTTC
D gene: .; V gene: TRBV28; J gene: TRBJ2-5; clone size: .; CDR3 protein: CASSQSQGRQTQYF; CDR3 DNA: TGTGCCAGCAGCCAAAGCCAGGGGAGACAGACCCAGTACTTC
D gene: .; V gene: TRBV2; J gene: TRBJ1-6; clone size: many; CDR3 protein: CASSEEEIANSPLHF; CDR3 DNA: TGTGCCAGCAGTGAAGAGGAGATCGCTAATTCACCCCTCCACTTT
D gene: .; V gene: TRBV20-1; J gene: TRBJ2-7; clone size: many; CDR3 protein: CSARNGNYEQYF; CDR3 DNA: TGCAGTGCTAGAAACGGTAATTACGAGCAGTACTTC
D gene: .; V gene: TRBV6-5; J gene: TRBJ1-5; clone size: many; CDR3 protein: CASTLDKHQPQHF; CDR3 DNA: TGTGCCAGCACCCTAGACAAACATCAGCCCCAGCATTTT
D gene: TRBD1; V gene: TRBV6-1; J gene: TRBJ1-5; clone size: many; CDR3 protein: CASRSVQGAHNQPQHF; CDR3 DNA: TGTGCCAGCAGGTCAGTGCAGGGGGCCCACAATCAGCCCCAGCATTTT
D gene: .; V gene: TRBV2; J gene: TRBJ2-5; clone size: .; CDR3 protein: CATSDNKATQYF; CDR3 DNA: TGTGCCACCAGTGATAACAAAGCGACCCAGTACTTC
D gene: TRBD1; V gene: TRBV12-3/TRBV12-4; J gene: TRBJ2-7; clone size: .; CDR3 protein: CASSWTGGAYEQYF; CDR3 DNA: TGTGCCAGCAGTTGGACAGGGGGCGCGTACGAGCAGTACTTC
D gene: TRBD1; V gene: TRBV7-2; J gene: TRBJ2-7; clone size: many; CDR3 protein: CASSWGQLPTYEQYF; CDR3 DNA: TGTGCCAGCAGCTGGGGACAGCTCCCTACCTACGAGCAGTACTTC
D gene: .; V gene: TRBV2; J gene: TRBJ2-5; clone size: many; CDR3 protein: CASRTTAGTQYF; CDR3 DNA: TGTGCCAGCAGGACTACTGCGGGGACCCAGTACTTC
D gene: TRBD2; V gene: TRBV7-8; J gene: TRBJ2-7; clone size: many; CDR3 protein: CASSFSGISYEQYF; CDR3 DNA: TGTGCCAGCAGCTTCAGCGGGATCTCCTACGAGCAGTACTTC
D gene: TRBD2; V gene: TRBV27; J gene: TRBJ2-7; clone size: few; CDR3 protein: CASTQGTSGYEQYF; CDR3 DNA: TGTGCCAGCACCCAAGGGACTAGCGGCTACGAGCAGTACTTC
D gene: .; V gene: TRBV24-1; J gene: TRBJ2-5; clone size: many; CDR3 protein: CATSDPGVRETQYF; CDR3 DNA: TGTGCCACCAGTGACCCAGGGGTTCGAGAGACCCAGTACTTC
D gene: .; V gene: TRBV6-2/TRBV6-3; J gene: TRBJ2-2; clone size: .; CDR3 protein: CASSYSIDTGELFF; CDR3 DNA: TGTGCCAGCAGTTACTCGATTGACACCGGGGAGCTGTTTTTT
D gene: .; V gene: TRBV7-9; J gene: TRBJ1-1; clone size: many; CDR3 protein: CASSPTSSDTEAFF; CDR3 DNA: TGTGCCAGCAGCCCAACGTCTTCGGACACTGAAGCTTTCTTT
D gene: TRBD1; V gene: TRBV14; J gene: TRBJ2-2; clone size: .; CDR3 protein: CASSQETGVITGELFF; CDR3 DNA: TGTGCCAGCAGCCAAGAAACAGGGGTTATCACCGGGGAGCTGTTTTTT
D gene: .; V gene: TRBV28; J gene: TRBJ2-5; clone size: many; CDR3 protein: CASSFRKGFGFQETQYF; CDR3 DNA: TGTGCCAGCAGTTTCCGGAAGGGGTTTGGTTTCCAAGAGACCCAGTACTTC
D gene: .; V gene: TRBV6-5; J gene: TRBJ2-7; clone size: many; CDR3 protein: CASSLARSSYEQYF; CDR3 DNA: TGTGCCAGCAGTCTTGCGCGGAGCTCCTACGAGCAGTACTTC
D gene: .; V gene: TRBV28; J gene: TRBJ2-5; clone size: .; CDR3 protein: CASSGGLALGETQYF; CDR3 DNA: TGTGCCAGCAGTGGTGGACTGGCCCTAGGGGAGACCCAGTACTTC
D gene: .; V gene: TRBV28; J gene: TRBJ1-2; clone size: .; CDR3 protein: CASIGTAVWSNYGYTF; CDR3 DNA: TGTGCCAGTATCGGGACCGCCGTCTGGAGTAACTATGGCTACACCTTC
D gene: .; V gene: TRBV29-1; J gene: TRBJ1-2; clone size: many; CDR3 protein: CSVLSGQSGYTF; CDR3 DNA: TGCAGCGTTCTTTCTGGGCAATCGGGCTACACCTTC
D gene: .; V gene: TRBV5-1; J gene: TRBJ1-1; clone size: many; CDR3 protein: CASSATMGRGTEAFF; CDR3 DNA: TGCGCCAGCAGCGCTACCATGGGGCGAGGCACTGAAGCTTTCTTT
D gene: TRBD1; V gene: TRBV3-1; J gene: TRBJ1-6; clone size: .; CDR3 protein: CASSFGGQMNSPLHF; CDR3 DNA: TGTGCCAGCAGCTTCGGGGGACAGATGAATTCACCCCTCCACTTT
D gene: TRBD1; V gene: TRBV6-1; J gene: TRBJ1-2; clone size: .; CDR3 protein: CASHRGDYGYTF; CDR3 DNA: TGTGCCAGCCACAGGGGAGACTATGGCTACACCTTC
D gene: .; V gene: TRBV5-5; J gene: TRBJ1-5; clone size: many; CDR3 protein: CASSLIGGAGQPQHF; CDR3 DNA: TGTGCCAGCAGCTTGATCGGGGGGGCAGGTCAGCCCCAGCATTTT
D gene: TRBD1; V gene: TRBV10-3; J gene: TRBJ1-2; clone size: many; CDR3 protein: CAISEGTGGYTF; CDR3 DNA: TGTGCCATCAGTGAGGGGACAGGTGGCTACACCTTC
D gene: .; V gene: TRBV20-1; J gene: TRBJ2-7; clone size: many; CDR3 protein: CSARKASVVGSEQYF; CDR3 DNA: TGCAGTGCTAGAAAAGCTAGCGTAGTCGGAAGCGAGCAGTACTTC
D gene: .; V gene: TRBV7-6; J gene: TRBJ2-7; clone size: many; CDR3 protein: CASSEGDEQYF; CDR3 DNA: TGTGCCAGCAGCGAGGGGGACGAGCAGTACTTC
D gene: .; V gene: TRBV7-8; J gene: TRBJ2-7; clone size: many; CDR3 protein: CASSLDPSEQYF; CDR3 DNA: TGTGCCAGCAGCTTAGACCCCAGCGAGCAGTACTTC
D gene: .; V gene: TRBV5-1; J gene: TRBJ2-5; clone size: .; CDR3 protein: CASSFRTAEETQYF; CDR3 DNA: TGCGCCAGCAGCTTCCGAACGGCTGAAGAGACCCAGTACTTC